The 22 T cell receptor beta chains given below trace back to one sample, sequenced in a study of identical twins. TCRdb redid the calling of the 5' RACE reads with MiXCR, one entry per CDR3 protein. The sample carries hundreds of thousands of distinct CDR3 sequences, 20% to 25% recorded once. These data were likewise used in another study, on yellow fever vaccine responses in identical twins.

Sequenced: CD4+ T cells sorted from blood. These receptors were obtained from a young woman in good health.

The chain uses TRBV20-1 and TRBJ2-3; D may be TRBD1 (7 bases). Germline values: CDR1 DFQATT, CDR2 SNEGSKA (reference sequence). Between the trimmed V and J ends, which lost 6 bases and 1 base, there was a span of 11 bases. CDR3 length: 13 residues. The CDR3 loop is CSADREGTDTQYF. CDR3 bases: TGCAGTGCCGACAGGGAGGGCACAGATACGCAGTATTTT.

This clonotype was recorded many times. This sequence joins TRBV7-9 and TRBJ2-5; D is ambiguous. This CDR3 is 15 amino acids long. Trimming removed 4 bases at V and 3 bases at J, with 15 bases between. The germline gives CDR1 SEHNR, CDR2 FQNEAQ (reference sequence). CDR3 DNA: TGTGCCAGCAGCTCCAGAGTCGGACGAAAAGAGACCCAGTACTTC. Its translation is CASSSRVGRKETQYF.

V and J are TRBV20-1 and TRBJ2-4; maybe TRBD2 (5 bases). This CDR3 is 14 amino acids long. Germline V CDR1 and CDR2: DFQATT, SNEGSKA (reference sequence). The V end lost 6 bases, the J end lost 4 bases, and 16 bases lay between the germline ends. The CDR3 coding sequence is TGCAGTGCACAAACTCGACGGGGAAAAAACATTCAGTACTTC. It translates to CSAQTRRGKNIQYF.

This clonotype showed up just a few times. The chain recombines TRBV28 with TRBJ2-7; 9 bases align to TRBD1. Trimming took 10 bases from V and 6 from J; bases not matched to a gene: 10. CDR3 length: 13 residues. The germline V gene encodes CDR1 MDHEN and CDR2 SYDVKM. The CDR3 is CATYRGQAGEQYF. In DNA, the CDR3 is TGTGCCACATACAGGGGGCAAGCGGGCGAGCAGTACTTC.

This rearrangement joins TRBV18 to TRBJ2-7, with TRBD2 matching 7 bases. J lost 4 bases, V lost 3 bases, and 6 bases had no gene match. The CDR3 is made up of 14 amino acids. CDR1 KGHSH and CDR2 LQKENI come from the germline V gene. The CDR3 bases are TGTGCCAGCTCACCCCGTGCGGGAGAGTACGAGCAGTACTTC. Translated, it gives CASSPRAGEYEQYF. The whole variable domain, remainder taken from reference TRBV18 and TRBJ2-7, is NAGVMQNPRHLVRRRGQEARLRCSPMKGHSHVYWYRQLPEEGLKFMVYLQKENIIDESGMPKERFSAEFPKEGPSILRIQQVVRGDSAAYFCASSPRAGEYEQYFGPGTRLTVT.

The CDR3 region has the DNA TGTGCCAGCAGCAAGAAGGACCGGGGAGGTGAAGCTTTCTTT. It yields the protein CASSKKDRGGEAFF. The chain combines TRBV5-4 with TRBJ1-1; D unresolved. V gave up 4 bases and J gave up 7 bases, with 17 bases separating them. The CDR3 loop spans 14 amino acids. Germline V CDR1 and CDR2: SGHNT, YYREEE (reference sequence).

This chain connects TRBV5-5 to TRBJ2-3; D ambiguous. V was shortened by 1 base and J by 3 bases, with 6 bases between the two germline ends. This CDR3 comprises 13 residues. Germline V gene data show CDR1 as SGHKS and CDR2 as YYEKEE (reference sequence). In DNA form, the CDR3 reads TGTGCCAGCAGCTTGTTACAGACAGATACGCAGTATTTT. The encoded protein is CASSLLQTDTQYF.

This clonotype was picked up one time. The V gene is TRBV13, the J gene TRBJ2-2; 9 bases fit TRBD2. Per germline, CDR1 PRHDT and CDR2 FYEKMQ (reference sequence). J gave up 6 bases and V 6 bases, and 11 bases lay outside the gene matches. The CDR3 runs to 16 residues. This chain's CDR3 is CASRRDPSGISGELFF. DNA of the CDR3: TGTGCCAGCAGAAGAGATCCTAGCGGGATTTCCGGGGAGCTGTTTTTT.

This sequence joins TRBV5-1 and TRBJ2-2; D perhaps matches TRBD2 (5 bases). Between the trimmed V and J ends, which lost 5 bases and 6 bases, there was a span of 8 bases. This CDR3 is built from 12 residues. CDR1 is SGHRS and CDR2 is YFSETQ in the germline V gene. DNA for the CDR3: TGCGCCAGCAGGAGGGAACCCGGGGAGCTGTTTTTT. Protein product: CASRREPGELFF.

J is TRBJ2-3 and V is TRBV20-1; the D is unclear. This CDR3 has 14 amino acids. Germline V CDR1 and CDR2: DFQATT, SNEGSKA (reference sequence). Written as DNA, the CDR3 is TGCAGCCCGGCCGGGCTCACGAGCACAGATACGCAGTATTTT. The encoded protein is CSPAGLTSTDTQYF.

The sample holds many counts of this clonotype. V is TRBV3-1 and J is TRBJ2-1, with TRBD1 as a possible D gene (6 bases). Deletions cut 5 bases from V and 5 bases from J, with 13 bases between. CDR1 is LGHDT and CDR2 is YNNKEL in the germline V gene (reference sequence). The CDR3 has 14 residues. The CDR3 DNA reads TGTGCCAGCAGCTTCGGGACACTTAACAATGAGCAGTTCTTC. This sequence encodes CASSFGTLNNEQFF.

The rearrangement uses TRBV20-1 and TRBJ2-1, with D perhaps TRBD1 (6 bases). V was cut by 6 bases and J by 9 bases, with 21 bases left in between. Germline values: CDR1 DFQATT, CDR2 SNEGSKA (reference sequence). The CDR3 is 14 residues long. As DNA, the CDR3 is TGCAGTGCCACCGACAGACGCCTAGGGGGTGAGCAGTTCTTC. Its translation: CSATDRRLGGEQFF.

Here the CDR3 reads CASRKLAGVFEQFF. CDR3 bases: TGTGCCAGCAGAAAACTAGCGGGAGTTTTTGAGCAGTTCTTC. The chain combines TRBV21-1 with TRBJ2-1; the D call of TRBD2 is as the table states it, not checked on the DNA. TRBV21-1 is flagged as a pseudogene. This CDR3 is built from 14 residues.

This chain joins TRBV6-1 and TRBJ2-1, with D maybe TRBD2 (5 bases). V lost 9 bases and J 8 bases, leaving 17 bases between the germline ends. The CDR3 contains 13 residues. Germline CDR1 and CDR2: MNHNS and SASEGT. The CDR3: CASHQLGRHEQFF. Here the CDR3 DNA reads TGTGCCAGTCACCAACTAGGTCGCCATGAGCAGTTCTTC.

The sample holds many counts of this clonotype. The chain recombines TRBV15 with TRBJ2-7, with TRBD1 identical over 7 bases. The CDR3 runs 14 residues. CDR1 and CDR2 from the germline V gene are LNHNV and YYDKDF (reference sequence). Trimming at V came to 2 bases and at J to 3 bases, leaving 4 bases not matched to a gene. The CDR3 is CATSRRDRLYEQYF. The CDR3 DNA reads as TGTGCCACCAGCAGAAGGGACAGACTCTACGAGCAGTACTTC. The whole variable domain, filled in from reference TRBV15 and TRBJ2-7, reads DAMVIQNPRYQVTQFGKPVTLSCSQTLNHNVMYWYQQKSSQAPKLLFHYYDKDFNNEADTPDNFQSRRPNTSFCFLDIRSPGLGDTAMYLCATSRRDRLYEQYFGPGTRLTVT.

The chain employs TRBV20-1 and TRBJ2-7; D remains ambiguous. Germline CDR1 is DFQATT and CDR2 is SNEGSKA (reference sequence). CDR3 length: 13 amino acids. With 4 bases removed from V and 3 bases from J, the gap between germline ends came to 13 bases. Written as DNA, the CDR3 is TGCAGTGCTAAAGCGTTTCCCGACTACGAGCAGTACTTC. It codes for CSAKAFPDYEQYF.

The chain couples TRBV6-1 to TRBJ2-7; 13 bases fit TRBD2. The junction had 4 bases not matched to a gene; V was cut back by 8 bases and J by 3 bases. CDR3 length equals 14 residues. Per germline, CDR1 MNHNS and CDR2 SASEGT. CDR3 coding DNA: TGTGCCAGCGGTAGGACTAGCGGGAGCTACGAGCAGTACTTC. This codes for CASGRTSGSYEQYF.

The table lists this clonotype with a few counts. CDR3 sequence (DNA): TGTGCCAGCAGCTTAGTTTATGAAAAACTGTTTTTT. It specifies CASSLVYEKLFF. The chain uses TRBV7-9 and TRBJ1-4; D unclear. Germline lookup yields CDR1 SEHNR and CDR2 FQNEAQ (reference sequence). Trimming left V 1 base short and J 6 bases short, with 3 bases between. The CDR3 runs 12 residues.

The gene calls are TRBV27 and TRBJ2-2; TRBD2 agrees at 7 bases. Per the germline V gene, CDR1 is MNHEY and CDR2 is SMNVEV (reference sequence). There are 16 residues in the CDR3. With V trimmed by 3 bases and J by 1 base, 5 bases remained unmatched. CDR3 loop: CASSFFPGGNTGELFF. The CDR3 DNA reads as TGTGCCAGCAGTTTTTTTCCGGGGGGGAACACCGGGGAGCTGTTTTTT.

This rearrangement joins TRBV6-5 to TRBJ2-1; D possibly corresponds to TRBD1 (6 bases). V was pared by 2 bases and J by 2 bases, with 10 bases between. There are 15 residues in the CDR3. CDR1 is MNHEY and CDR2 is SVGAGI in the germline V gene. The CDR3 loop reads CASSYRGGPYNEQFF. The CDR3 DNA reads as TGTGCCAGCAGTTACCGTGGGGGCCCCTACAATGAGCAGTTCTTC.

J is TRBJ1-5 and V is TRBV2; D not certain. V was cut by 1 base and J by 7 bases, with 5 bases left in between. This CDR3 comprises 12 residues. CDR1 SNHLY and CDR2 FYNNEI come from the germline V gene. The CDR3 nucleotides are TGTGCCAGCAGTGAAGAAGTACAGCCCCAGCATTTT. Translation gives CASSEEVQPQHF.

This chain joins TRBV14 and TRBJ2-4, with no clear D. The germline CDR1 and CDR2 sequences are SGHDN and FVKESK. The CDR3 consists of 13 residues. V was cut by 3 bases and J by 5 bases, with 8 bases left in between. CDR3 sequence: CASSQGRQNIQYF. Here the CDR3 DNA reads TGTGCCAGCAGCCAGGGCAGACAAAACATTCAGTACTTC.